What follows are 30 T cell receptor beta chains derived from one specimen sequenced in a study of naive and memory T cell subsets. An equimolar mix of two oligonucleotides served as the beta constant-region primer for TRBC1 and TRBC2. TCRdb passed the UMI-ligation and nested PCR reads through MiXCR, listing each CDR3 protein once. In the table there are about 85,000 distinct CDR3 sequences, about 12% of which are singletons. Material: central memory CD4+ T cells from blood. These receptors originate from a human donor in good health.

CDR3 sequence (DNA): TGCGCCAGCAGCCAAGGGAAAGGAAACGAAAAACTGTTTTTT. This translates into CASSQGKGNEKLFF. The genes are TRBV5-1 and TRBJ1-4; D not certain. The CDR3 runs 14 residues. V was clipped by 4 bases and J by 8 bases, with 15 bases between them. CDR1 is SGHRS and CDR2 is YFSETQ in the germline V gene.

This clonotype was seen repeatedly, ten times or more. The chain recombines TRBV19 with TRBJ2-3; 7 bases align to TRBD2. CDR1 is LNHDA and CDR2 is SQIVND in the germline V gene (reference sequence). CDR3 length: 14 residues. With V trimmed by 5 bases and J by 2 bases, 4 bases remained unmatched. The CDR3 nucleotides are TGTGCCAGTAGTTTAGCGGGCTACACAGATACGCAGTATTTT. It translates to CASSLAGYTDTQYF.

This clonotype was observed a handful of times. The chain joins TRBV28 to TRBJ1-2, with 8 bases that match TRBD1. Germline loops: CDR1 MDHEN, CDR2 SYDVKM. The V gene end was trimmed by 3 bases and the J gene end by 4 bases; junction bases not matched to a gene: 4. The CDR3 runs 14 residues. The CDR3: CASSLQGAVYGYTF. The DNA of the CDR3 is TGTGCCAGCAGTTTGCAGGGGGCAGTCTATGGCTACACCTTC.

This clonotype was counted a few times. V usage is TRBV12-3 or TRBV12-4 and J usage is TRBJ1-5, with 7 positions matching TRBD1. The J segment lost 7 bases and the V segment lost 4 bases, leaving 10 bases of the junction unmatched. The CDR3 extends over 15 amino acids. CDR3 DNA: TGTGCCAGCAGTTCTACACAGGGGTCGGGGCAGCCCCAGCATTTT. It specifies CASSSTQGSGQPQHF.

The chain employs TRBV10-3 and TRBJ2-4; 8 bases line up with TRBD1. CDR1 and CDR2 from the germline V gene are ENHRY and SYGVKD. The length of the CDR3 is 16 residues. The V segment lost 0 bases and the J segment 8 bases; nucleotides outside the gene matches: 9. The CDR3 nucleotides read TGTGCCATCAGTGAGTCTTCCGGACAGGGTATGGACATTCAGTACTTC. The encoded protein is CAISESSGQGMDIQYF.

Only a few counts were recorded for this clonotype. Possible read error: a much larger clone is one base away. The gene calls are TRBV19 and TRBJ1-5; a weak D match, TRBD1 (5 bases). The CDR3 contains 14 residues. The germline V and J ends were trimmed by 5 bases and 6 bases, with 14 bases remaining between them. Germline assignment: CDR1 LNHDA and CDR2 SQIVND (reference sequence). The DNA of the CDR3 is TGTGCCAGTAGTTTCCGGGGGGGAGGTCAGCCCCAGCATTTT. Encoded protein: CASSFRGGGQPQHF.

This chain joins TRBV7-2 and TRBJ2-3; the D gene is possibly TRBD2 (6 bases). V lost 1 base and J lost 5, with 13 bases in between. CDR3 length: 15 residues. The germline CDR1 and CDR2 sequences are SGHTA and FQGNSA. The CDR3, as DNA: TGTGCCAGCAGCTTAGGCCCGGGAGACCGAGATACGCAGTATTTT. Its protein is CASSLGPGDRDTQYF.

This clonotype was seen ten or more times. This chain links TRBV6-5 with TRBJ1-1; D gene unclear. The V and J ends lost 5 bases and 0 bases respectively, with 10 bases between them. CDR1 and CDR2 from the germline V gene are MNHEY and SVGAGI. The CDR3 totals 14 residues. CDR3 loop: CASSTITLNTEAFF. CDR3 DNA sequence: TGTGCCAGCAGTACGATCACCCTGAACACTGAAGCTTTCTTT.

This clonotype was counted a few times. The chain links TRBV5-1 to TRBJ2-1; 8 bases match TRBD2. The J segment lost 6 bases and the V segment lost 4 bases, leaving 6 bases of the junction unmatched. CDR1 and CDR2 from the germline V gene are SGHRS and YFSETQ. The CDR3 is 14 residues long. CDR3 sequence: CASSPWAGGNEQFF. CDR3 sequence (DNA): TGCGCCAGCAGCCCATGGGCGGGGGGCAATGAGCAGTTCTTC.

This clonotype came up a few times. This chain connects TRBV5-1 to TRBJ1-1; D gene uncertain. Germline V gives CDR1 SGHRS, CDR2 YFSETQ. This CDR3 has 14 amino acids. Trimming shortened V by 4 bases and J by 7 bases, and 17 bases separated the two germline ends. The CDR3 coding sequence is TGCGCCAGCAGCCTCGTTTTATCTGGAGGTGAAGCTTTCTTT. It codes for CASSLVLSGGEAFF.

The gene calls are TRBV28 and TRBJ1-2; D gene ambiguous. Trimming removed 5 bases from V and 4 bases from J, with 26 bases in between. This CDR3 has 18 amino acids. Germline-derived CDR1 and CDR2 are MDHEN and SYDVKM. The CDR3 DNA reads as TGTGCCAGCAGTCCTCCACTAGACCGCCCGGTTGGGGTCTATGGCTACACCTTC. This gives the protein CASSPPLDRPVGVYGYTF.

The chain is built from TRBV30 and TRBJ1-1; no definite D call. This CDR3 region has 12 residues. V lost 4 bases to trimming and J lost 0 bases, with 6 bases between them. CDR1 GTSNPN and CDR2 SVGIG come from the germline V gene (reference sequence). The CDR3 DNA sequence: TGTGCCTGGAAATTGATGAACACTGAAGCTTTCTTT. Translated: CAWKLMNTEAFF.

This clonotype has just a few counts. The genes are TRBV29-1 and TRBJ1-2, with 10 bases identical to TRBD1. Germline CDR1 SQVTM, CDR2 ANQGSEA. J lost 7 bases, V lost 7 bases, and 6 bases had no gene match. CDR3 length equals 12 residues. The CDR3 DNA sequence: TGCAGCGGGAAGGGACAGGGGTCTGGCTACACCTTC. Its translation is CSGKGQGSGYTF.

This clonotype has only a few counts. CDR3: CASSVDRVEKLFF. Here the CDR3 DNA reads TGTGCCAGCAGTGTTGACAGGGTTGAAAAACTGTTTTTT. The chain combines TRBV6-1 with TRBJ1-4; TRBD1 agrees at 7 bases. This CDR3 is built from 13 residues. Per the germline V gene, CDR1 is MNHNS and CDR2 is SASEGT. V lost 4 bases, J lost 7 bases, and 3 bases stayed unmatched.

Many counts were recorded for this clonotype. The chain has TRBV10-3 and TRBJ2-7, with D perhaps assigned TRBD1 or TRBD2 (6 bases each). Germline CDR1 ENHRY, CDR2 SYGVKD. This CDR3 region has 14 residues. Between the trimmed V and J ends, which lost 3 bases and 4 bases, there was a span of 13 bases. Here the CDR3 DNA reads TGTGCCATCAGTGAAGAGGGGGGCCGGTACGAGCAGTACTTC. Amino acid sequence: CAISEEGGRYEQYF.

The chain uses TRBV2 and TRBJ2-4; no reliable D call. V was shortened by 3 bases and J by 0 bases, with 9 bases between the two germline ends. CDR3 length: 15 residues. Germline CDR1 is SNHLY and CDR2 is FYNNEI. CDR3 amino acids: CASSDDELAKNIQYF. The CDR3 coding sequence is TGTGCCAGCAGTGACGATGAGCTAGCCAAAAACATTCAGTACTTC.

This clonotype was counted at least ten times. This chain links TRBV5-1 with TRBJ2-7; possibly TRBD1 or TRBD2 for D (6 bases each). Germline CDR1 reads SGHRS; CDR2 reads YFSETQ. This CDR3 spans 16 amino acids. Trimming removed 0 bases from V and 6 bases from J, with 19 bases in between. CDR3 in DNA: TGCGCCAGCAGCTTGGGAATGGGACCCGGAGGGGGCGAGCAGTACTTC. It specifies CASSLGMGPGGGEQYF.

This clonotype appeared a few times. This chain uses TRBV29-1 with TRBJ1-3; D call uncertain. This CDR3 comprises 13 residues. Trimming left V 6 bases short and J 2 bases short, with 11 bases between. Germline assignment: CDR1 SQVTM and CDR2 ANQGSEA. The CDR3 nucleotides read TGCAGCGTAGTACAAGCGACTGGAAACACCATATATTTT. It is translated as CSVVQATGNTIYF.

This clonotype is categorized as medium-sized. This chain links TRBV20-1 with TRBJ2-1; D is possibly TRBD1 (5 bases). CDR3 length: 14 amino acids. The V gene's germline CDR1 is DFQATT and CDR2 SNEGSKA (reference sequence). Trimming shortened V by 4 bases and J by 5 bases, and 15 bases separated the two germline ends. The DNA for the CDR3 is TGCAGTGCTAACCCCCCGCAGGGAAACAATGAGCAGTTCTTC. It is translated as CSANPPQGNNEQFF.

CDR3 residues: CASSLEHQNTEAFF. CDR3 in DNA: TGTGCCAGCAGTTTGGAACACCAGAACACTGAAGCTTTCTTT. V gene TRBV28 combines with J gene TRBJ1-1; D gene uncertain. The CDR3 has 14 residues. Trimming took off 3 bases at V and 1 base at J, with 9 bases between the two ends. Germline lookup yields CDR1 MDHEN and CDR2 SYDVKM.

The chain uses TRBV12-3 or TRBV12-4 and TRBJ2-1, with D tentatively TRBD1 (6 bases). V was pared by 3 bases and J by 4 bases, with 7 bases between. This CDR3 is 13 amino acids long. As DNA, the CDR3 is TGTGCCAGCAGTTTCGGGACATACAATGAGCAGTTCTTC. Translating gives CASSFGTYNEQFF.

The gene calls are TRBV4-2 and TRBJ1-5; a possible D gene is TRBD1 (5 bases). The V gene lost 1 base and the J gene lost 2 bases, with 12 bases spanning the gap. Germline loops: CDR1 LGHNA, CDR2 YNFKEQ. The CDR3 extends over 16 amino acids. The CDR3: CASSQAGVGGNQPQHF. For the CDR3, the DNA is TGTGCCAGCAGCCAAGCTGGCGTAGGGGGCAATCAGCCCCAGCATTTT.

The chain combines TRBV12-3 or TRBV12-4 with TRBJ1-2; maybe TRBD1 (5 bases). This CDR3 region has 14 residues. The V and J ends lost 5 bases and 1 base respectively, with 11 bases between them. The CDR3: CASSPWGDNYGYTF. The CDR3 DNA sequence: TGTGCCAGCAGTCCCTGGGGGGATAACTATGGCTACACCTTC.

This clonotype was counted many times. This chain uses TRBV7-8 with TRBJ2-1, with unresolved D. Germline CDR1 SGHVS, CDR2 FQNEAQ. CDR3 length: 12 amino acids. Trimming took 5 bases from V and 9 from J, leaving 11 bases between them. CDR3 bases: TGTGCCAGCAGCATAACTGACCGTGAGCAGTTCTTC. The encoded protein is CASSITDREQFF.

This clonotype was counted between two and nine times. The rearrangement uses TRBV10-1 and TRBJ1-1, with a weak D call TRBD1 (5 bases). The CDR3 is made up of 14 amino acids. Trimming pared 4 bases from V and 4 bases from J, leaving 13 bases between. The germline CDR1 and CDR2 sequences are WNHNN and SYGVQD (reference sequence). The CDR3 spells CASSAPGRATEAFF. Here the CDR3 DNA reads TGCGCCAGCAGTGCCCCAGGGCGGGCCACTGAAGCTTTCTTT.

This chain joins TRBV7-6 and TRBJ1-6, with 9 positions matching TRBD1. Trimming took 5 bases from V and 8 from J; bases not matched to a gene: 1. The CDR3 has 13 amino acids. CDR1 and CDR2 from the germline V gene are SGHVS and FNYEAQ. CDR3 DNA sequence: TGTGCCAGCAGCCGACAGGGGGATTCACCCCTCCACTTT. This sequence encodes CASSRQGDSPLHF.

Comments on this clonotype: One junction end disagrees with the germline gene, perhaps due to a read error. The rearrangement links TRBV5-1 to TRBJ1-6; D gene uncertain. Per germline, CDR1 SGHRS and CDR2 YFSETQ. There are 15 residues in the CDR3. The CDR3 sequence: CASRLEKFYNSPLHF. As DNA, the CDR3 is TGCGCCAGCAGATTGGAGAAGTTCTATAATTCACCCCTCCACTTT. The full variable domain, completed using reference TRBV5-1 and TRBJ1-6, is KAGVTQTPRYLIKTRGQQVTLSCSPISGHRSVSWYQQTPGQGLQFLFEYFSETQRNKGNFPGRFSGRQFSNSRSEMNVSTLELGDSALYLCASRLEKFYNSPLHFGNGTRLTVT.

The V gene is TRBV28, the J gene TRBJ1-4, with 10 bases matching TRBD1. Germline CDR1 MDHEN, CDR2 SYDVKM. The CDR3 has 15 residues. Trimming at V came to 6 bases and at J to 7 bases, leaving 8 bases not matched to a gene. The chain's CDR3 is CASRDTGTGVEKLFF. The DNA for the CDR3 is TGTGCCAGCAGGGACACCGGGACAGGGGTTGAAAAACTGTTTTTT.

This clonotype was found many times. The J gene is TRBJ2-1, the V gene TRBV9, with D hard to call. Germline loops: CDR1 SGDLS, CDR2 YYNGEE. Trimming pared 0 bases from V and 1 base from J, leaving 8 bases between. The CDR3 length is 15 residues. CDR3 sequence reads: CASSVEPISYNEQFF. In DNA, the CDR3 is TGTGCCAGCAGCGTAGAACCGATTTCCTACAATGAGCAGTTCTTC.

This clonotype was detected only a few times. This sequence joins TRBV10-3 and TRBJ1-6, with 7 nucleotides matching TRBD1. CDR1 and CDR2 from the germline V gene are ENHRY and SYGVKD. The CDR3 covers 14 residues. The junction had 9 bases not matched to a gene; V was cut back by 7 bases and J by 9 bases. CDR3 residues: CAITPGTATSPLHF. The CDR3 DNA sequence: TGTGCCATCACGCCCGGGACAGCAACTTCACCCCTCCACTTT.